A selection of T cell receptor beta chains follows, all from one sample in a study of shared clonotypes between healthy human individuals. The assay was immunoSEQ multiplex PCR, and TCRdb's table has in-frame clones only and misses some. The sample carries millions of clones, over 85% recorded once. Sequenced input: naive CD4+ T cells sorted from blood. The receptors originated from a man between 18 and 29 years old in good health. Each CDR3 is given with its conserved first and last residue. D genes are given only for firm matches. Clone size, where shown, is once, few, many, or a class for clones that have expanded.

CASSTGWDFEEKLFF	TGTGCCAGTAGTACCGGGTGGGACTTTGAGGAAAAACTGTTTTTT	15	TRBJ1-4	few	.	TRBV19
CASSIHIGGSYEQYF	TGTGCCAGTAGTATACACATCGGGGGTTCCTACGAGCAGTACTTC	15	TRBJ2-7	.	.	TRBV19
CASSQHRGLNTEAFF	TGTGCCAGCAGCCAACACAGGGGCCTGAACACTGAAGCTTTCTTT	15	TRBJ1-1	.	TRBD1	TRBV7-2
CASSPDSYEQYF	TGTGCCAGTAGCCCGGATTCCTACGAGCAGTACTTC	12	TRBJ2-7	.	.	TRBV19
CAISEKNYEQYF	TGTGCCATCAGTGAGAAGAACTACGAGCAGTACTTC	12	TRBJ2-7	.	.	TRBV10-3
CASTTTNTGELFF	TGTGCCAGCACTACGACGAACACCGGGGAGCTGTTTTTT	13	TRBJ2-2	.	.	TRBV2
CASSVRWDTIYF	TGTGCCAGCAGCGTCCGGTGGGACACCATATATTTT	12	TRBJ1-3	once	.	TRBV2
CASSLGGGAQTQYF	TGTGCCAGCAGCTTAGGCGGGGGGGCACAGACCCAGTACTTC	14	TRBJ2-5	once	TRBD2	TRBV5-4
CASSPGQVNYGYTF	TGTGCCAGCAGCCCGGGGCAGGTGAACTATGGCTACACCTTC	14	TRBJ1-2	few	.	TRBV5-5
CASSLYLAGVTDTQYF	TGTGCCAGCAGCTTGTACCTAGCGGGAGTGACAGATACGCAGTATTTT	16	TRBJ2-3	.	TRBD2	TRBV5-6
CASTSQTGAAYGYTF	TGCGCCAGCACGTCCCAGACAGGGGCAGCCTATGGCTACACCTTC	15	TRBJ1-2	few	TRBD1	TRBV5-1
CSAPSVRGYTF	TGCAGTGCGCCGAGTGTACGAGGCTACACCTTC	11	TRBJ1-2	.	.	TRBV20-1
CASSFETNTGELFF	TGTGCCAGCAGCTTCGAAACGAACACCGGGGAGCTGTTTTTT	14	TRBJ2-2	.	.	TRBV7-2
CASSLLRVGLAKNIQYF	TGTGCCAGCAGCTTGCTCAGGGTCGGATTAGCCAAAAACATTCAGTACTTC	17	TRBJ2-4	.	.	TRBV5-5
CASRTAGTWQPQHF	TGTGCCAGCAGGACCGCAGGGACGTGGCAGCCCCAGCATTTT	14	TRBJ1-5	.	.	TRBV28
CASSGEGGLDSPLHF	TGTGCCAGCAGCGGTGAAGGGGGTTTGGATTCACCCCTCCACTTT	15	TRBJ1-6	.	.	TRBV9
CASSLGPYDSYNEQFF	TGCGCCAGCAGCTTGGGGCCTTATGACAGTTACAATGAGCAGTTCTTC	16	TRBJ2-1	.	.	TRBV5-1
CASSVGYVADTQYF	TGTGCCAGCAGCGTCGGCTATGTGGCGGATACGCAGTATTTT	14	TRBJ2-3	.	.	TRBV9
CASSFLGVDQPQHF	TGTGCCAGCAGCTTTCTGGGAGTGGATCAGCCCCAGCATTTT	14	TRBJ1-5	.	.	TRBV7-9
CASSNRGQETQYF	TGTGCCAGCAGTAACAGGGGGCAAGAGACCCAGTACTTC	13	TRBJ2-5	.	TRBD1	TRBV2
CASSGILSDTQYF	TGTGCCAGCTCAGGGATATTATCAGATACGCAGTATTTT	13	TRBJ2-3	once	.	TRBV18
CAISGGQVNTEAFF	TGTGCCATCAGTGGAGGCCAGGTGAACACTGAAGCTTTCTTT	14	TRBJ1-1	.	.	TRBV10-3
CARRLAGIPSSYEQYF	TGTGCCAGGAGACTAGCGGGTATCCCCTCTTCCTACGAGCAGTACTTC	16	TRBJ2-7	few	TRBD2	TRBV7-9
CASSTRTDGNTIYF	TGTGCCAGCAGTACCCGGACTGATGGAAACACCATATATTTT	14	TRBJ1-3	.	.	TRBV6-5
CAWSLRRESYTF	TGTGCCTGGAGCCTTCGCCGGGAGAGCTACACCTTC	12	TRBJ1-2	few	.	TRBV30
CASSQISPGLAAETQYF	TGTGCCAGCAGCCAAATTAGCCCGGGACTAGCCGCAGAGACCCAGTACTTC	17	TRBJ2-5	.	TRBD2	TRBV14
CASAPDRRSYEQYF	TGTGCCAGCGCCCCGGACAGGCGTTCCTACGAGCAGTACTTC	14	TRBJ2-7	.	TRBD1	TRBV5-4
CASSQPTGAISTNEKLFF	TGCGCCAGCAGCCAACCTACAGGGGCCATCTCAACTAATGAAAAACTGTTTTTT	18	TRBJ1-4	once	TRBD1	TRBV4-1